The 6 T cell receptor beta chains below come from one sample, sequenced in a study of response to subunit inactivated influenza vaccine. TCRdb itself ran the RT-PCR reads through MiXCR, one entry per CDR3 protein. The sample has fewer than 650,000 distinct CDR3 sequences, around 13% seen once. Sample: PBMCs from blood, taken 45 days after vaccination. The receptors shown here come from a man aged 45-65 years who received an inactivated influenza vaccine.

This clonotype has at least ten counts. J is TRBJ2-7 and V is TRBV7-8; tentatively, D is TRBD1 or TRBD2 (5 bases each). Germline V gene data show CDR1 as SGHVS and CDR2 as FQNEAQ. The length of the CDR3 is 16 residues. The ends were cut back, 5 bases at V and 2 bases at J, with 19 bases in the middle. CDR3 in DNA: TGTGCCAGCAGCCCACGCTTGGGACGGGAAACCTACGAGCAGTACTTC. Residues: CASSPRLGRETYEQYF.

The chain combines TRBV5-5 with TRBJ2-1; D not resolved. The ends were cut back, 4 bases at V and 9 bases at J, with 14 bases in the middle. This CDR3 is 13 amino acids long. Germline CDR1 and CDR2: SGHKS and YYEKEE (reference sequence). DNA of the CDR3: TGTGCCAGCAGCCCTTGGCTCAACAGTGAGCAGTTCTTC. It codes for CASSPWLNSEQFF.

The chain is built from TRBV4-3 and TRBJ2-7; 8 bases map to TRBD1. The CDR3 runs to 17 residues. In germline, CDR1 is LGHNA, CDR2 YSLEER. V shed 0 bases, J shed 2 bases, and the junction held 9 bases outside the gene matches. For the CDR3, the DNA is TGCGCCAGCAGCCAAGAGAGGTTCGGGACAGGCACCTACGAGCAGTACTTC. It translates to CASSQERFGTGTYEQYF.

The chain employs TRBV6-5 and TRBJ1-1; D unclear. From germline, CDR1 is MNHEY and CDR2 SVGAGI. V lost 0 bases and J lost 1, with 9 bases in between. The CDR3 contains 15 residues. CDR3 loop: CASSYSIPGNTEAFF. The CDR3 DNA is TGTGCCAGCAGTTACTCGATTCCAGGGAACACTGAAGCTTTCTTT.

This chain connects TRBV10-2 to TRBJ2-1; D is ambiguous. The CDR3 extends over 17 amino acids. The germline V gene has CDR1 WSHSY and CDR2 SAAADI. Trimming stripped 6 bases from V and 0 bases from J, with 18 bases between. The CDR3 reads CASSGRSRAYSYNEQFF. As DNA, the CDR3 is TGCGCCAGCAGCGGCCGCTCTAGGGCCTACTCCTACAATGAGCAGTTCTTC.

This clonotype was picked up a small number of times. The genes are TRBV5-6 and TRBJ1-1, with D hard to call. The ends were cut back, 2 bases at V and 4 bases at J, with 12 bases in the middle. CDR1 is SGHDT and CDR2 is YYEEEE in the germline V gene. The CDR3 spans 14 residues. CDR3 loop: CASSFGRWSTEAFF. CDR3 in DNA: TGTGCCAGCAGCTTTGGGAGGTGGAGCACTGAAGCTTTCTTT.